This T cell receptor beta chain was identified during a study of blood T cell repertoires in COVID-19. Study-level information: Specimens from acute and convalescent COVID-19 originated in the United States, Italy and Spain. PBMCs, B-cell-depleted T cells, or T cells provided the cDNA or gDNA that made up the material.

CDR1 and CDR2 from the germline V gene are SGHNT and YYREEE (reference sequence). The CDR3 runs 18 residues. Germline trimming cut 0 bases from V and 0 bases from J; bases unmatched to any gene: 6. Methods used by the authors: Amplification with reference gene primers provided the estimates of nucleated cell counts. Method: immunoSEQ multiplex PCR; TCRdb's copy keeps in-frame clones and lacks some. V, J and clone size reflect that table, while D and trimming were determined from the DNA. The sample includes some 97,000 clones, approximately 81% of them seen just once. This clonotype originated in a human donor in a cohort sampled during active COVID-19. What was sequenced was peripheral blood. V and J are TRBV5-4 and TRBJ2-1, with TRBD2 matching over 10 bases. The CDR3 DNA reads as TGTGCCAGCAGCTTGGCTAGCGGGGGAGTGGGCTCCTACAATGAGCAGTTCTTC. This codes for CASSLASGGVGSYNEQFF.